This record concerns one T cell receptor beta chain sequence. Its antigen is unknown. The data are from a study of shared clonotypes between healthy human individuals. General observations from the study: What limited the represented genetic and exposure-history diversity was the small number of donors.

Assay runs were performed at deep level. Sequencing used immunoSEQ multiplex PCR; TCRdb keeps in-frame clones, though not all of them. Here the sample spans over a million clones, around 75% being singletons. Subsets obtained from CD4+ cells comprised CD45RA+ naive and CD45RA-negative memory cells. The CDR3 contains 17 residues. Germline lookup yields CDR1 SGHRS and CDR2 YFSETQ. J gave up 3 bases and V 4 bases, and 8 bases lay outside the gene matches. This chain uses TRBV5-1 with TRBJ2-5, with TRBD2 identical over 14 bases. The sample was memory CD4+ T cells sorted from blood. Sample subset: CD45RA-negative fraction. The origin of this receptor is a man aged 18 to 30 in good health. Written as DNA, the CDR3 is TGCGCCAGCAGCCTCGGGACTAGCGGGGGATCTGAAGAGACCCAGTACTTC. Protein product: CASSLGTSGGSEETQYF.